These T cell receptor beta chains were read from a single sample in a study of early T cells in non-severe SARS-CoV-2 infection. TCRdb used MiXCR to reprocess the 5' RACE reads, holding one entry per CDR3 protein. The sample holds around 60,000 distinct CDR3 sequences; 8% to 10% are singletons and the top ten take 8.6%. Sequenced: whole blood. The receptor source for this set is an adult who was a healthcare worker with PCR-confirmed SARS-CoV-2 infection or an uninfected control (not recorded which). Each CDR3 is given with its conserved first and last residue. D genes are given only for firm matches. Size tells how often a clone was seen (once, few, many) or the class of an expanded clone, and some rows leave it out.

TRBV20-1	many	TRBJ2-7	TRBD1	TGCAGTGCTAGAAGGGGACAGCTCTCCTACGAGCAGTACTTC	CSARRGQLSYEQYF
TRBV3-1	.	TRBJ2-2	TRBD2	TGTGCCAGCTCGAGACTAGCGTCAAACACCGGGGAGCTGTTTTTT	CASSRLASNTGELFF
TRBV7-2	few	TRBJ1-5	TRBD1	TGTGCCAGCAGCTTCTCAGCACAGGGGGGTAATAGCAATCAGCCCCAGCATTTT	CASSFSAQGGNSNQPQHF
TRBV2	few	TRBJ2-3	TRBD2	TGTGCCAGCAGCGAACTTACTAGCGGGAGGACAGATACGCAGTATTTT	CASSELTSGRTDTQYF
TRBV9	many	TRBJ1-2	.	TGTGCCAGTCGGGGAACCTATGGCTACACCTTC	CASRGTYGYTF
TRBV19	many	TRBJ1-2	.	TGTGCCAGTAGACCCCGACAGGACTATGGCTACACCTTC	CASRPRQDYGYTF
TRBV3-1	many	TRBJ2-7	.	TGTGCCAGCAGCCAAGAAGGGGCCGTGGGCAACTACGAGCAGTACTTC	CASSQEGAVGNYEQYF
TRBV7-2	few	TRBJ2-3	.	TGTGCCAGCAGCTTAGCGACCGGGGGCCCCGCGCAGTATTTT	CASSLATGGPAQYF
TRBV6-2/TRBV6-3	many	TRBJ1-5	.	TGTGCCAGCAGTTATGGCAGCAATCAGCCCCAGCATTTT	CASSYGSNQPQHF
TRBV7-3	many	TRBJ2-2	.	TGTGCCAGCAGCTTAGGGCAAGCCGGGGAGCTGTTTTTT	CASSLGQAGELFF
TRBV9	many	TRBJ1-3	.	TGTGCCAGCAGCGTAGTTGGTGGGCCTGGAAACACCATATATTTT	CASSVVGGPGNTIYF
TRBV5-4	few	TRBJ2-1	.	TGTGCCAGCAGCTTGGAGCCCTACAATGAGCAGTTCTTC	CASSLEPYNEQFF
TRBV30	few	TRBJ2-5	.	TGTGCCTCGACGTGGGGAGTAGAGACCCAGTACTTC	CASTWGVETQYF
TRBV2	many	TRBJ1-2	TRBD1	TGTGCCAGCAGTCCTGACAGGGGGCTGGATGGCTACACCTTC	CASSPDRGLDGYTF
TRBV6-6	many	TRBJ1-5	.	TGTGCCAGCTTACTAAACCAGGGGTCTGCTAGCAATCAGCCCCAGCATTTT	CASLLNQGSASNQPQHF
TRBV7-3	many	TRBJ2-7	TRBD1	TGTGCCAGCAGCTTAGTTGGGACAGGGGGCTACGAGCAGTACTTC	CASSLVGTGGYEQYF
TRBV29-1	.	TRBJ2-6	.	TGCAGCGTTGAATTGGGCGGATCTCGAGTGGCCAACGTCCTGACTTTC	CSVELGGSRVANVLTF
TRBV12-3/TRBV12-4	many	TRBJ2-1	TRBD2	TGTGCCAGCAGGCCTTCAGGGACTAGCGGGAGGAATGAGCAGTTCTTC	CASRPSGTSGRNEQFF
TRBV7-9	many	TRBJ1-4	.	TGTGCCAGCAGCTTAGAGGCCGAGGGCGCAGCTAATGAAAAACTGTTTTTT	CASSLEAEGAANEKLFF
TRBV7-9	few	TRBJ1-2	.	TGTGCCAGCAGCTTAGACAGCGACTATGGCTACACCTTC	CASSLDSDYGYTF
TRBV5-5	many	TRBJ2-7	.	TGTGCCAGCAGCTTGGCGGGGAACGAGCAGTACTTC	CASSLAGNEQYF
TRBV10-3	many	TRBJ2-7	TRBD1	TGTGCCACCGAGGACAGGGCTCGGAACGAGCAGTACTTC	CATEDRARNEQYF
TRBV4-2	many	TRBJ2-7	.	TGTGCCAGCAGCCAAGTGATAGCGGTTAGCTCCTACGAGCAGTACTTC	CASSQVIAVSSYEQYF
TRBV6-2/TRBV6-3	few	TRBJ1-5	.	TGTGCCAGCAGTTACATCGGGGTGGGTCAGCCCCAGCATTTT	CASSYIGVGQPQHF
TRBV7-7	many	TRBJ2-5	TRBD2	TGTGCTAGCAGCCCATTGACTAGCGGGGGTCAAGAGACCCAGTACTTC	CASSPLTSGGQETQYF
TRBV7-2	few	TRBJ2-3	TRBD2	TGTGCCAGCAGCCTCCGGGGCGGGAGGGCCGTAGGCACAGATACGCAGTATTTT	CASSLRGGRAVGTDTQYF
TRBV6-6	.	TRBJ1-5	.	TGTGCCAGCCAGGAAAGCAATCAGCCCCAGCATTTT	CASQESNQPQHF
TRBV6-1	many	TRBJ1-4	TRBD1	TGTGCCAGCAGTGAGCAGGGGGCTGATGAAAAACTGTTTTTT	CASSEQGADEKLFF
TRBV7-9	many	TRBJ2-2	TRBD1	TGTGCCGTTTTGTCCGGGACAGTCACCGGGGAGCTGTTTTTT	CAVLSGTVTGELFF
TRBV6-1	.	TRBJ2-7	TRBD1	TGTGCCAGCAGTGTAACGAAGACAGGGTACTACGAGCAGTACTTC	CASSVTKTGYYEQYF
TRBV3-1	.	TRBJ2-5	.	TGTGCCAGCAGCCTAGGTCGGGACAAAAAAGAGACCCAGTACTTC	CASSLGRDKKETQYF
TRBV15	.	TRBJ2-7	TRBD2	TGTGCCACCAGCAGAGATCCCCGACTAGCGGGAGTTTACGAGCAGTACTTC	CATSRDPRLAGVYEQYF
TRBV3-1	few	TRBJ2-2	TRBD2	TGTGCCAGCAGCTCCCTAGGCACAGGCGGGGGAACCGGGGAGCTGTTTTTT	CASSSLGTGGGTGELFF
TRBV7-3	many	TRBJ2-3	TRBD2	TGTGCCAGCAGCCTAGCGGGAGGGGCTGTAGATACGCAGTATTTT	CASSLAGGAVDTQYF
TRBV18	.	TRBJ2-3	TRBD2	TGTGCCAGCTCACCGCAGGGAGCGGGAGGAAGAGCAGATACGCAGTATTTT	CASSPQGAGGRADTQYF
TRBV5-4	.	TRBJ1-2	.	TGTGCCAGCAGCTTGTGGGGGCATATGGGAGGCTACACCTTC	CASSLWGHMGGYTF
TRBV5-6	many	TRBJ1-1	.	TGTGCCAGCAGCTTGTCTATCCTCGCAGAGAACACTGAAGCTTTTTTT	CASSLSILAENTEAFF
TRBV9	many	TRBJ1-1	TRBD1	TGTGCCAGCAGCCAACTACGGGACAGGGGGTCTCGAGCTTTCTTT	CASSQLRDRGSRAFF
TRBV5-6	few	TRBJ2-2	.	TGTGCCAGCAGCGCCGGAGCGAACACCGGGGAGCTGTTTTTT	CASSAGANTGELFF
TRBV7-3	few	TRBJ2-3	.	TGTGCCAGCAGCTCGGGACAATCAAGGACAGATACGCAGTATTTT	CASSSGQSRTDTQYF
TRBV14	few	TRBJ2-3	TRBD2	TGTGCCAGCAGCCACCGTGGGACTAGTCCTACCTCGGATACGCAGTATTTT	CASSHRGTSPTSDTQYF
TRBV12-3/TRBV12-4	many	TRBJ1-4	.	TGTGCCAGCAGCCCGACGGGGACTAATGAAAAACTGTTTTTT	CASSPTGTNEKLFF
TRBV29-1	few	TRBJ2-1	TRBD2	TGCAGCGTTGAGGGGCTAGCGGGACTCAATGAGCAGTTCTTC	CSVEGLAGLNEQFF
TRBV5-6	many	TRBJ2-1	.	TGTGCCAGCAGCTTGGGACAGGTCACCGGCGGTGAGCAGTTCTTC	CASSLGQVTGGEQFF
TRBV3-1	many	TRBJ2-2	TRBD2	TGTGCCAGCAGCCATGCGGGAGCGGGCACCGGGGAGCTGTTTTTT	CASSHAGAGTGELFF